Following are 21 T cell receptor beta chains from one sample sequenced in a study of OX40 agonist ivuxolimab in advanced cancers. Method: immunoSEQ multiplex PCR; TCRdb's copy keeps in-frame clones and lacks some. The table lists under 80,000 clones, about 85% of them singletons, with approximately 2% in the top ten. The source material was CD4+ or CD8+ T cells sorted from blood, sampled in a trial of the OX40 agonist ivuxolimab. These receptors all come from an adult with an advanced solid tumor such as melanoma, head and neck, liver or kidney cancer.

This chain joins TRBV10-3 and TRBJ1-1; D uncertain. Germline V gives CDR1 ENHRY, CDR2 SYGVKD. This CDR3 region has 13 residues. V was cut by 2 bases and J by 3 bases, with 7 bases left in between. CDR3 in DNA: TGTGCCATCAGTGAGGAACCGCACACTGAAGCTTTCTTT. It is translated as CAISEEPHTEAFF.

J is TRBJ2-7 and V is TRBV6-1, with TRBD2 identical over 8 bases. The germline V gene has CDR1 MNHNS and CDR2 SASEGT. The trim removed 8 bases at V and 3 bases at J, leaving 12 bases unmatched. The CDR3 extends over 15 amino acids. The DNA for the CDR3 is TGTGCCAGCTACCCAGGGAAAGGGACTAGCTACGAGCAGTACTTC. Translated, it gives CASYPGKGTSYEQYF.

The CDR3 reads CARGQRNNEQFF. In nucleotides, the CDR3 is TGTGCGAGGGGACAGCGGAACAATGAGCAGTTCTTC. The V gene is TRBV30, the J gene TRBJ2-1, with TRBD1 identical over 7 bases. From germline, CDR1 is GTSNPN and CDR2 SVGIG (reference sequence). The CDR3 totals 12 residues.

This chain joins TRBV5-5 and TRBJ1-1; 8 bases align to TRBD1. V was clipped by 2 bases and J by 7 bases; unmatched bases: 4. CDR3 length: 13 residues. Germline lookup yields CDR1 SGHKS and CDR2 YYEKEE (reference sequence). CDR3 sequence reads: CASSLPGGLEAFF. The CDR3, as DNA: TGTGCCAGCAGCTTACCAGGGGGCCTTGAAGCTTTCTTT.

This clone was observed a handful of times. Other DNA sequences of this sample code for an identical CDR3. The chain joins TRBV7-2 to TRBJ2-3; the match to TRBD2 covers 12 bases. Germline assignment: CDR1 SGHTA and CDR2 FQGNSA. With 3 bases clipped from V and 4 bases from J, the junction kept 2 bases outside the gene matches. CDR3 length: 15 amino acids. The CDR3 sequence is CASSLLAGGSDTQYF. Written as DNA, the CDR3 is TGTGCCAGCAGCTTGCTAGCGGGGGGGTCAGATACGCAGTATTTT.

This chain connects TRBV25-1 to TRBJ2-1; D not resolved. Trimming removed 6 bases at V and 6 bases at J, with 9 bases between. The germline V gene has CDR1 MGHDK and CDR2 SYGVNS. This CDR3 is 12 amino acids long. This chain's CDR3 is CASSGRINEQFF. CDR3 bases: TGTGCCAGCAGCGGACGGATCAATGAGCAGTTCTTC.

The sample holds one count of this clone. This chain links TRBV30 with TRBJ1-5; D is possibly TRBD1 (6 bases). The V end was cut by 5 bases, the J end by 2 bases, with 22 bases between. The CDR3 runs 17 residues. The germline V gene encodes CDR1 GTSNPN and CDR2 SVGIG (reference sequence). The CDR3 coding sequence is TGTGCCTGGGGCAGGGGTGGCCGGCGAATAGGCAATCAGCCCCAGCATTTT. It translates to CAWGRGGRRIGNQPQHF.

This chain joins TRBV9 and TRBJ2-7; 8 nucleotides agree with TRBD2. J gave up 2 bases and V 0 bases, and 7 bases lay outside the gene matches. The CDR3 is made up of 16 amino acids. Germline lookup yields CDR1 SGDLS and CDR2 YYNGEE. The CDR3 DNA reads TGTGCCAGCAGCGTAGTTCCAAGCGGGAGCGCCTACGAGCAGTACTTC. Protein product: CASSVVPSGSAYEQYF.

This clone was picked up one time. The V call is TRBV2, the J call TRBJ2-3, with 8 bases lining up with TRBD2. The CDR3 is 14 residues long. Germline assignment: CDR1 SNHLY and CDR2 FYNNEI. V gave up 7 bases and J gave up 2 bases; unmatched junction bases: 5. The CDR3 bases are TGTGCCAGCATGGTAGCGGGGTACACAGATACGCAGTATTTT. Its translation is CASMVAGYTDTQYF.

This clone was found once. The chain links TRBV27 to TRBJ2-7, with 7 bases that match TRBD2. V lost 2 bases to trimming and J lost 2 bases; unmatched junction nucleotides: 12. The CDR3 totals 17 residues. Germline V gene data show CDR1 as MNHEY and CDR2 as SMNVEV (reference sequence). The CDR3 reads CASSLTPPWGRAYEQYF. DNA of the CDR3: TGTGCCAGCAGTTTAACCCCTCCTTGGGGGAGGGCCTACGAGCAGTACTTC.

V gene TRBV14 combines with J gene TRBJ2-7; D may be TRBD1 (6 bases). The V end lost 3 bases, the J end lost 3 bases, and 6 bases lay between the germline ends. Per the germline V gene, CDR1 is SGHDN and CDR2 is FVKESK. This CDR3 comprises 12 residues. Here the CDR3 DNA reads TGTGCCAGCAGCCAGACAGGCTACGAGCAGTACTTC. This encodes CASSQTGYEQYF.

The chain recombines TRBV5-8 with TRBJ1-1; 8 bases line up with TRBD1. Germline V gene data show CDR1 as SGHTS and CDR2 as YDEGEE. This CDR3 spans 15 amino acids. V trimming: 3 bases; J trimming: 3 bases; junction bases outside the gene matches: 7. CDR3 coding DNA: TGTGCCAGCAGCTCTCCCTACAGGGGGGACACTGAAGCTTTCTTT. Its translation: CASSSPYRGDTEAFF.

This clone was detected only once. This chain uses TRBV7-8 with TRBJ1-3; D perhaps matches TRBD1 (5 bases). CDR1 is SGHVS, CDR2 FQNEAQ, per germline. Trimming shortened V by 5 bases and J by 2 bases, and 16 bases separated the two germline ends. CDR3 length equals 16 residues. The CDR3 nucleotides read TGTGCCAGCAGCCCACCCCAGGGAGGGCCTGGAAACACCATATATTTT. Protein product: CASSPPQGGPGNTIYF. Based on the CDR3 plus reference TRBV7-8 and TRBJ1-3, the full variable domain is GAGVSQSPRYKVAKRGQDVALRCDPISGHVSLFWYQQALGQGPEFLTYFQNEAQLDKSGLPSDRFFAERPEGSVSTLKIQRTQQEDSAVYLCASSPPQGGPGNTIYFGEGSWLTVV.

The chain recombines TRBV5-5 with TRBJ2-7, with 11 bases matching TRBD2. Germline values: CDR1 SGHKS, CDR2 YYEKEE (reference sequence). J was trimmed by 6 bases and V by 2 bases; bases with no gene match: 7. The CDR3 runs to 15 residues. The DNA of the CDR3 is TGTGCCAGCAGCTTCCAACTAGCGGGAGTGTCCGAGCAGTACTTC. It is translated as CASSFQLAGVSEQYF.

The V call is TRBV28, the J call TRBJ2-1; TRBD1 aligns across 7 bases. The V segment lost 4 bases and the J segment 7 bases; nucleotides outside the gene matches: 10. The CDR3 runs to 15 residues. Per germline, CDR1 MDHEN and CDR2 SYDVKM. The CDR3 here is CASSWVGGFGNEQFF. In DNA form, the CDR3 reads TGTGCCAGCAGTTGGGTAGGGGGCTTTGGGAATGAGCAGTTCTTC.

This clone appeared a single time. The sample carries other DNA sequences with the same CDR3. This chain links TRBV19 with TRBJ1-1, with 7 bases that match TRBD1. This CDR3 is built from 13 residues. V lost 9 bases and J lost 1; bases outside the gene matches: 5. From germline, CDR1 is LNHDA and CDR2 SQIVND (reference sequence). The CDR3 sequence: CASSDRANTEAFF. The CDR3 bases are TGTGCCAGCAGCGACAGGGCGAACACTGAAGCTTTCTTT.

This chain connects TRBV2 to TRBJ2-5; D is uncertain. Germline CDR1 and CDR2: SNHLY and FYNNEI. V lost 8 bases and J 1 base, leaving 5 bases between the germline ends. The CDR3 is 11 residues long. CDR3 in DNA: TGTGCCAGCTTGAGCCAAGAGACCCAGTACTTC. Its protein is CASLSQETQYF.

This rearrangement joins TRBV7-2 to TRBJ2-7; 9 nucleotides agree with TRBD1. Germline CDR1 reads SGHTA; CDR2 reads FQGNSA. This CDR3 region has 14 residues. Trimming cost V 7 bases and J 4 bases; bases outside gene matches: 8. The CDR3 bases are TGTGCCAGCACCTACGGGACAGGGAGTTACGAGCAGTACTTC. Protein sequence: CASTYGTGSYEQYF.

This chain joins TRBV5-1 and TRBJ2-1; TRBD1 aligns across 11 bases. J lost 7 bases, V lost 3 bases, and 9 bases had no gene match. This CDR3 spans 16 amino acids. Looked up from germline, CDR1 is SGHRS and CDR2 is YFSETQ. The CDR3 coding sequence is TGCGCCAGCAGCTGGCCGCGGGACAGGGGGTGGAATGAGCAGTTCTTC. Translation: CASSWPRDRGWNEQFF.

The chain couples TRBV19 to TRBJ1-5; 8 nucleotides line up with TRBD1. The CDR3 sequence is 13 residues long. With 8 bases clipped from V and 7 bases from J, the junction kept 7 bases outside the gene matches. The germline V gene encodes CDR1 LNHDA and CDR2 SQIVND (reference sequence). Here the CDR3 reads CASGQGGRQPQHF. CDR3 bases: TGTGCCAGTGGACAGGGAGGGCGCCAGCCCCAGCATTTT.

This clone was observed a handful of times. V and J are TRBV7-2 and TRBJ2-7; tentative D call: TRBD1 (5 bases). The CDR3 is 14 amino acids. Trimming removed 1 base from V and 6 bases from J, with 13 bases in between. The germline V gene has CDR1 SGHTA and CDR2 FQGNSA. CDR3 region: CASSLGYQGSEQYF. Here the CDR3 DNA reads TGTGCCAGCAGCTTAGGATACCAGGGAAGCGAGCAGTACTTC.